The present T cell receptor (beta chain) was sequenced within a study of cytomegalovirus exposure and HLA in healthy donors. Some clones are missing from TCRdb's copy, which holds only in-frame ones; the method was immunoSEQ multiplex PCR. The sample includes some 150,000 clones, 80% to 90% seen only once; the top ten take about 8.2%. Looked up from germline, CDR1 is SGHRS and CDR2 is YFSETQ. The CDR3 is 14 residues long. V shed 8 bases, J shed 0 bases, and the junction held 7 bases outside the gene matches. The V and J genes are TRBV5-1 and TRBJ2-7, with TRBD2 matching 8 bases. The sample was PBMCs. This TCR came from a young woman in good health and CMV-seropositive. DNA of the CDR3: TGCGCCAGTGTCCCAGCGGGGGACTCCTACGAGCAGTACTTC. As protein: CASVPAGDSYEQYF.